This T cell receptor beta chain was sequenced in a study of shared clonotypes between healthy human individuals. Study at large: Each donor contributed plates that comprised three CD4 naive, three CD4 memory, two CD8 naive and one CD8 memory. Notes on the study in general: For naive CD4 cells, roughly 5.5% of clonotypes were shared across a handful of donors. Clonotypes shared by all four sorted-subset donors had higher generation probabilities than non-shared clonotypes. Compared with memory subsets, naive subsets generally had larger estimated richness.

Germline V gene sequence: CDR1 LGHNT, CDR2 FRNRAP. J gave up 12 bases and V 3 bases, and 5 bases lay outside the gene matches. The CDR3 runs to 12 residues. Of note for this clone: Its antigen is unknown.

Here immunoSEQ multiplex PCR was the method, and the copy in TCRdb shows in-frame clones only, minus some. Of some 2,100,000 clones listed, about 94% are singletons. Sequencing was carried out using naive CD4+ T cells sorted from blood. Subset denoted: CD45RA+ positively selected. The chain combines TRBV12-5 with TRBJ1-1; 9 bases agree with TRBD1. This clonotype originated in a man aged 18 to 35 in good health. CDR3 in amino acids: CASGLGQGNTFF. The CDR3 DNA reads TGTGCTAGTGGTTTAGGACAGGGGAACACTTTCTTT.